This record looks at one T cell receptor (beta chain) sequence and its context. As yet, its antigen is unknown. Sequenced by immunoSEQ multiplex PCR; TCRdb stores in-frame clones only, minus some. The sample has roughly 2 million clones, around 96% seen once. The sample belongs to a study of shared clonotypes between healthy human individuals. Study-level results: Some naive CD4 clonotypes, around 4.9%, turned up in common across a handful of donors.

It was CD45RO-negative cells, positively selected for CCR7, that made up naive CD8 cells, with terminally differentiated effector memory CD45RA+ cells excluded. Germline V lookup: CDR1 SGHRS, CDR2 YFSETQ. The CDR3 contains 13 residues. Trimming pared 4 bases from V and 4 bases from J, leaving 12 bases between. This sequence originates from a man aged 18 to 29 in good health. Input material: naive CD8+ T cells sorted from blood. This chain joins TRBV5-1 and TRBJ2-7, with D unclear. Here the CDR3 DNA reads TGCGCCAGCAGCCCCGACCCACTATACGAGCAGTACTTC. Translation gives CASSPDPLYEQYF.